These 27 T cell receptor beta chains came from one sample sequenced in a study of T-cell reconstitution after alpha-beta-depleted transplantation in children. Unique molecular identifiers were incorporated during preparation of the TCRbeta library. Each CDR3 protein gets one entry after TCRdb re-called the PCR reads with MiXCR. The repertoire has roughly 790,000 distinct CDR3 sequences, under 20% of them found once; the top ten carry under 6%. Sequences were derived from PBMCs, mostly from graft donor cells, sampled 360 days after TCRalphabeta/CD19-depleted stem cell transplant. These receptors were collected from a male patient younger than 18 who had a stem cell transplant for acute lymphoblastic leukemia, so the T cells may come from the graft donor.

J is TRBJ1-1 and V is TRBV12-3 or TRBV12-4; no definite D call. The CDR3 runs to 12 residues. This CDR3 reads CASRRINTEAFF. Written as DNA, the CDR3 is TGTGCTTCAAGAAGGATCAACACTGAAGCTTTCTTT.

This chain connects TRBV4-1 to TRBJ2-1; D is unresolved. CDR1 is MGHRA, CDR2 YSYEKL, per germline. This CDR3 region has 16 residues. The V end lost 0 bases, the J end lost 3 bases, and 12 bases lay between the germline ends. The CDR3 is CASSQESQNLYNEQFF. CDR3 sequence (DNA): TGCGCCAGCAGCCAAGAATCCCAGAATCTCTACAATGAGCAGTTCTTC.

This chain links TRBV20-1 with TRBJ2-1, with TRBD2 matching 9 bases. The V gene end was trimmed by 5 bases and the J gene end by 3 bases; junction bases not matched to a gene: 8. CDR3 length equals 15 residues. Per the germline V gene, CDR1 is DFQATT and CDR2 is SNEGSKA (reference sequence). CDR3: CSALGLAWGYNEQFF. In DNA, the CDR3 is TGCAGTGCTTTGGGACTAGCCTGGGGCTACAATGAGCAGTTCTTC.

The chain uses TRBV6-1 and TRBJ2-3; 9 positions agree with TRBD1. The CDR3 sequence is 15 residues long. Germline V gives CDR1 MNHNS, CDR2 SASEGT. V was clipped by 4 bases and J by 2 bases; unmatched bases: 4. The CDR3 here is CASSVRDRDTDTQYF. For the CDR3, the DNA is TGTGCCAGCAGTGTCCGGGACAGGGACACAGATACGCAGTATTTT.

The chain employs TRBV7-6 and TRBJ2-7; D is possibly TRBD2 (6 bases). V was shortened by 5 bases and J by 0 bases, with 14 bases between the two germline ends. CDR3 length: 15 amino acids. CDR1 and CDR2 from the germline V gene are SGHVS and FNYEAQ. The CDR3 DNA follows: TGTGCCAGCAGCCCGGCGGGACGGAGCTCCTACGAGCAGTACTTC. Translating gives CASSPAGRSSYEQYF.

This sequence joins TRBV9 and TRBJ2-4; D is possibly TRBD1 or TRBD2 (5 bases each). The germline V and J ends were trimmed by 2 bases and 7 bases, with 16 bases remaining between them. CDR1 SGDLS and CDR2 YYNGEE come from the germline V gene. This CDR3 region has 15 residues. The CDR3 nucleotides are TGTGCCAGCAGCGTGGAAGGGGACGGGTCGAACATTCAGTACTTC. Translating gives CASSVEGDGSNIQYF.

In this sample, this clonotype turned up many times. The chain has TRBV5-1 and TRBJ1-6; tentatively, D is TRBD1 (6 bases). The V and J ends lost 7 bases and 6 bases respectively, with 23 bases between them. This CDR3 has 17 residues. Per the germline V gene, CDR1 is SGHRS and CDR2 is YFSETQ. CDR3 loop: CASSLGPAGVVNSPLHF. The CDR3 DNA reads as TGCGCCAGCTCCCTTGGACCGGCAGGGGTAGTTAATTCACCCCTCCACTTT.

The V gene is TRBV12-3 or TRBV12-4, the J gene TRBJ2-3, with D perhaps matching TRBD2 (6 bases). The CDR3 runs to 13 residues. V lost 4 bases and J lost 6, with 11 bases in between. CDR3 residues: CASSWLAQDTQYF. In nucleotides, the CDR3 is TGTGCCAGCAGTTGGCTAGCGCAGGATACGCAGTATTTT.

This clonotype was recorded a few times. This chain uses TRBV10-3 with TRBJ2-7; 9 bases agree with TRBD1. J lost 3 bases, V lost 3 bases, and 6 bases had no gene match. Germline V gene sequence: CDR1 ENHRY, CDR2 SYGVKD. CDR3 length: 15 residues. CDR3 bases: TGTGCCATCAGTGATCCCGGGACAGGGCACTACGAGCAGTACTTC. This encodes CAISDPGTGHYEQYF.

This clonotype was observed a few times. J is TRBJ2-1 and V is TRBV11-1, with 14 bases lining up with TRBD2. The CDR3 sequence is 18 residues long. V lost 4 bases and J lost 2; bases outside the gene matches: 7. Germline V gene sequence: CDR1 SGHAT, CDR2 FQDESV (reference sequence). The CDR3 sequence is CASSWGLAGAFPYNEQFF. DNA of the CDR3: TGTGCCAGCAGCTGGGGACTAGCGGGAGCCTTCCCCTACAATGAGCAGTTCTTC.

The chain uses TRBV12-5 and TRBJ2-1; perhaps TRBD1 as D (7 bases). There are 17 residues in the CDR3. The germline V gene encodes CDR1 LGHNT and CDR2 FRNRAP. Trimming removed 0 bases from V and 8 bases from J, with 20 bases in between. The CDR3 loop reads CASGLVRDAQGEDEQFF. Here the CDR3 DNA reads TGTGCTAGTGGTTTGGTACGCGACGCGCAGGGGGAGGATGAGCAGTTCTTC.

This clonotype has just a few counts. The chain uses TRBV4-1 and TRBJ2-1; D gene uncertain. Looked up from germline, CDR1 is MGHRA and CDR2 is YSYEKL. The CDR3 runs to 13 residues. Trimming shortened V by 3 bases and J by 10 bases, and 13 bases separated the two germline ends. The CDR3 DNA is TGCGCCAGCAGCCAGGGCCCTAGGACCGAGCAGTTCTTC. This codes for CASSQGPRTEQFF.

V is TRBV4-1 and J is TRBJ2-3, with no clear D. CDR1 and CDR2 from the germline V gene are MGHRA and YSYEKL. The CDR3 extends over 13 amino acids. Trimming stripped 4 bases from V and 5 bases from J, with 10 bases between. CDR3 protein: CASSPPRVDTQYF. The CDR3 nucleotides are TGCGCCAGCAGCCCACCCCGGGTAGATACGCAGTATTTT.

The CDR3 DNA is TGTGCCAGCAGCCCTGGGGCTTCCTTCACCTACGAGCAGTACTTC. Its translation: CASSPGASFTYEQYF. The V gene is TRBV11-3, the J gene TRBJ2-7; a weak D match, TRBD1 (5 bases). Germline CDR1 and CDR2: SGHNT and YENEEA. The CDR3 runs 15 residues. V dropped 5 bases and J dropped 2 bases, with 16 bases sitting between them. Drawing the rest from reference TRBV11-3 and TRBJ2-7, the complete variable domain is EAGVVQSPRYKIIEKKQPVAFWCNPISGHNTLYWYLQNLGQGPELLIRYENEEAVDDSQLPKDRFSAERLKGVDSTLKIQPAELGDSAVYLCASSPGASFTYEQYFGPGTRLTVT.

The chain employs TRBV19 and TRBJ2-1, with 9 bases that match TRBD2. The CDR3 loop spans 15 amino acids. After removal of 3 bases from V and 7 bases from J, the junction contained 7 bases not matched to a gene. Germline CDR1 LNHDA, CDR2 SQIVND (reference sequence). CDR3 bases: TGTGCCAGTAGTATTCTAGCGGGATTTGGTAATGAGCAGTTCTTC. This gives the protein CASSILAGFGNEQFF.

This clonotype was observed a handful of times. V and J are TRBV19 and TRBJ1-1, with TRBD1 as a possible D gene (6 bases). Germline V lookup: CDR1 LNHDA, CDR2 SQIVND (reference sequence). The CDR3 totals 12 residues. The V gene lost 9 bases and the J gene lost 5 bases, with 13 bases spanning the gap. The CDR3 coding sequence is TGTGCCAGCCTCAGGGGAGGGACTGAAGCTTTCTTT. Its translation is CASLRGGTEAFF.

There are a few counts of this clonotype. The chain is built from TRBV2 and TRBJ2-7, with 13 positions matching TRBD2. J was trimmed by 6 bases and V by 0 bases; bases with no gene match: 20. This CDR3 region has 21 residues. From germline, CDR1 is SNHLY and CDR2 FYNNEI. The CDR3 reads CASSEALTSGRASVASGEQYF. The CDR3 bases are TGTGCCAGCAGTGAAGCGCTTACTAGCGGGAGGGCCTCTGTTGCCAGTGGCGAGCAGTACTTC.

A few counts support this clonotype. This chain links TRBV12-3 or TRBV12-4 with TRBJ2-1; 7 bases map to TRBD2. J gave up 8 bases and V 2 bases, and 6 bases lay outside the gene matches. The CDR3 is 14 residues long. The chain's CDR3 is CASSLMREGHEQFF. For the CDR3, the DNA is TGTGCCAGCAGTTTAATGAGGGAGGGACATGAGCAGTTCTTC.

This clonotype was detected only a few times. The chain recombines TRBV5-1 with TRBJ2-1; 8 bases fit TRBD2. V gave up 4 bases and J gave up 7 bases; unmatched junction bases: 10. The CDR3 runs 15 residues. Per the germline V gene, CDR1 is SGHRS and CDR2 is YFSETQ. The chain's CDR3 is CASSPTGTRVNEQFF. The CDR3 DNA is TGCGCCAGCAGCCCCACCGGGACTAGAGTTAATGAGCAGTTCTTC.

This clonotype was observed many times. J is TRBJ2-2 and V is TRBV5-1, with 10 bases fitting TRBD2. Trimming took 5 bases from V and 4 from J; bases not matched to a gene: 5. The germline CDR1 and CDR2 sequences are SGHRS and YFSETQ. The CDR3 consists of 15 residues. CDR3 sequence reads: CASRLAGWVTGELFF. Written as DNA, the CDR3 is TGCGCCAGCAGACTAGCGGGATGGGTCACCGGGGAGCTGTTTTTT.

This chain links TRBV11-2 with TRBJ2-1; 7 bases align to TRBD2. The ends lost 1 base at V and 6 bases at J; junction bases unmatched: 3. The CDR3 is made up of 14 amino acids. Per the germline V gene, CDR1 is SGHAT and CDR2 is FQNNGV. The CDR3 region has the DNA TGTGCCAGCAGCTTAGGGGGAGGGCTCAATGAGCAGTTCTTC. This sequence encodes CASSLGGGLNEQFF.

This sequence joins TRBV20-1 and TRBJ1-2; the match to TRBD1 covers 9 bases. Germline-derived CDR1 and CDR2 are DFQATT and SNEGSKA (reference sequence). This CDR3 is 15 amino acids long. The V segment lost 3 bases and the J segment 4 bases; nucleotides outside the gene matches: 9. DNA of the CDR3: TGCAGTGCTAGCGAAAGCGGGACAGGGCGCTATGGCTACACCTTC. Residues: CSASESGTGRYGYTF.

The chain couples TRBV12-3 or TRBV12-4 to TRBJ2-5; the D is unclear. Trimming stripped 2 bases from V and 3 bases from J, with 10 bases between. This CDR3 region has 14 residues. The CDR3 loop reads CASSLMTPEETQYF. The CDR3 DNA reads as TGTGCCAGCAGTTTAATGACTCCCGAAGAGACCCAGTACTTC.

The chain combines TRBV7-9 with TRBJ1-1; D not certain. V lost 1 base, J lost 1 base, and 13 bases lay in between. The CDR3 covers 16 residues. Per germline, CDR1 SEHNR and CDR2 FQNEAQ (reference sequence). DNA for the CDR3: TGTGCCAGCAGCTTAGATATGGGTCGGGGGAACACTGAAGCTTTCTTT. Translated: CASSLDMGRGNTEAFF.

The sample holds one count of this clonotype. The V call is TRBV5-6, the J call TRBJ2-3; D is unresolved. The CDR3 is 18 residues long. Germline CDR1 is SGHDT and CDR2 is YYEEEE. The V and J ends lost 3 bases and 2 bases respectively, with 22 bases between them. The CDR3, as DNA: TGTGCCAGCAGCTCCCGGCCCGGTTCGGGCAGAGTCACAGATACGCAGTATTTT. It encodes CASSSRPGSGRVTDTQYF.

There are a few counts of this clonotype. The chain combines TRBV3-1 with TRBJ2-1, with 8 bases lining up with TRBD1. J was trimmed by 9 bases and V by 4 bases; bases with no gene match: 8. Per the germline V gene, CDR1 is LGHDT and CDR2 is YNNKEL (reference sequence). The CDR3 spans 14 residues. The chain's CDR3 is CASSRGQGRGEQFF. CDR3 DNA sequence: TGTGCCAGCAGCCGTGGACAGGGAAGGGGTGAGCAGTTCTTC.

V usage is TRBV5-1 and J usage is TRBJ2-1; perhaps TRBD2 as D (7 bases). The germline V and J ends were trimmed by 3 bases and 3 bases, with 19 bases remaining between them. Germline values: CDR1 SGHRS, CDR2 YFSETQ. The CDR3 spans 17 residues. CDR3 residues: CASSWARGAGDYNEQFF. For the CDR3, the DNA is TGCGCCAGCAGCTGGGCCCGGGGGGCGGGAGACTACAATGAGCAGTTCTTC.